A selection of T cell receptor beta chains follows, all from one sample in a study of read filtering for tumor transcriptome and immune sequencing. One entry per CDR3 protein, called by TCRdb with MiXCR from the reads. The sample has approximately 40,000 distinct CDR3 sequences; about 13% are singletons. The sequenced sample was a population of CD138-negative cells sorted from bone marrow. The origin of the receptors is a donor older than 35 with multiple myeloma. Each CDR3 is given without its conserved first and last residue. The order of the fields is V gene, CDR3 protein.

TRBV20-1	SATSGNQPQH
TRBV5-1	ASSLGGSNTEAF
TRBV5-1	ASSLAALAGSQETQY
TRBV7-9	ASSLDRTGELF
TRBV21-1	AIQKGQGYTEAF
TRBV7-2	ANSLGSASGGRAQY
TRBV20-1	SAPHLRTSGSNEQY
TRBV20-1	RARGGASNQPQH
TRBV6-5	ASSYSAGDDEQF
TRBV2	ASRTRGGHEQF
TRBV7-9	ASSLGGGSLF
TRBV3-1	ASSLGNSNQPQH
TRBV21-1	ASSKGRDRSNQPQH
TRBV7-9	ASSLTGQGNEQF
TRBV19	ASSITRPGPEQF
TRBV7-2	ASSLSRGTGELF
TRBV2	ASGNYNEQF
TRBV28	ASSLPRDRETQY
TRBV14	ASSQTGIEQY
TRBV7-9	ASSYRDRGPTGELF
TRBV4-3	ASSQDDRVNTEAF
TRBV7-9	ASSFGDTGNTEAF
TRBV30	AWSVTGTGRVF
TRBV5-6	ASSLPNTGELF
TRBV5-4	ASSLVLGDTGELF
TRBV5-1	ASSRTSGSYGQY
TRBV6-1	ATGDRAFYGYT
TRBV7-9	ASSSYINTQY
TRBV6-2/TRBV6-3	ASSSGRQNSPLH
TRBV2	ASSLGTGETQY
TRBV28	ASKPGGFANTGELF
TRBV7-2	ASSSGQGSNQPQH
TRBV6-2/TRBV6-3	ASRPGAWEQETQY
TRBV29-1	SIPSGSSYNEQF
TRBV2	ASSRTSGSYNEQF
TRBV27	ASSLGNEQF
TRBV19	ASSIRGRGTEAF
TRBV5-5	ASSLQTGGSTDTQY
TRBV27	AILPGSEVGEQY
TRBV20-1	SAPTGGGKAEAF
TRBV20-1	SANSGYEQF
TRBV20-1	SARWKYEQY